The 17 T cell receptor beta chains given below trace back to one sample, sequenced in a study of shared clonotypes between healthy human individuals. Produced via immunoSEQ multiplex PCR; TCRdb's table is partial and in-frame only. The profile shows a few million clones, roughly nine tenths of them singletons. The sample comprised naive CD4+ T cells sorted from blood. Specified subset: CD45RA+ positively selected. These receptors all stem from a man between 18 and 35 years old in good health.

The rearrangement links TRBV6-1 to TRBJ2-7; 10 positions match TRBD1. The CDR3 contains 15 residues. Germline V gives CDR1 MNHNS, CDR2 SASEGT. Losses at the gene ends were 3 bases for V and 5 bases for J; bases not matched to a gene: 7. CDR3: CASSDPGTGVHEQYF. CDR3 coding DNA: TGTGCCAGCAGTGACCCCGGGACAGGGGTCCACGAGCAGTACTTC.

The rearrangement joins TRBV6-5 to TRBJ2-1; 12 nucleotides match TRBD2. In germline, CDR1 is MNHEY, CDR2 SVGAGI. The length of the CDR3 is 14 residues. V was pared by 7 bases and J by 5 bases, with 3 bases of the junction left unmatched. The CDR3 region has the DNA TGTGCCAGCACGAGACTAGCGGGGGACAATGAGCAGTTCTTC. This gives the protein CASTRLAGDNEQFF.

The V gene is TRBV5-5, the J gene TRBJ2-6; the D is unclear. The V end was cut by 0 bases, the J end by 0 bases, with 7 bases between. This CDR3 has 16 amino acids. Germline V gives CDR1 SGHKS, CDR2 YYEKEE (reference sequence). The CDR3 bases are TGTGCCAGCAGCTTGGGACTGTACTCTGGGGCCAACGTCCTGACTTTC. Encoded protein: CASSLGLYSGANVLTF.

There are a few counts of this clone. V is TRBV6-1 and J is TRBJ2-7, with 8 bases fitting TRBD2. The CDR3 consists of 15 residues. The V gene end was trimmed by 4 bases and the J gene end by 0 bases; junction bases not matched to a gene: 5. CDR1 and CDR2 (germline): MNHNS, SASEGT. Here the CDR3 DNA reads TGTGCCAGCAGTGCTACTAGCGGAGCCTCCTACGAGCAGTACTTC. It specifies CASSATSGASYEQYF.

The count of this clone is one. The V and J genes are TRBV5-4 and TRBJ1-2, with 8 bases matching TRBD1. The CDR3 is 13 residues long. CDR1 SGHNT and CDR2 YYREEE come from the germline V gene (reference sequence). Germline trimming cut 4 bases from V and 5 bases from J; bases unmatched to any gene: 4. The CDR3 region is CASSPTGGYGYTF. The CDR3 DNA sequence: TGTGCCAGCAGCCCTACAGGGGGGTATGGCTACACCTTC. Complete variable domain (other parts from reference TRBV5-4 and TRBJ1-2): ETGVTQSPTHLIKTRGQQVTLRCSSQSGHNTVSWYQQALGQGPQFIFQYYREEENGRGNFPPRFSGLQFPNYSSELNVNALELDDSALYLCASSPTGGYGYTFGSGTRLTVV.

The V gene is TRBV6-5, the J gene TRBJ2-7; 7 bases are a match to TRBD2. J was trimmed by 1 base and V by 10 bases; bases with no gene match: 7. From germline, CDR1 is MNHEY and CDR2 SVGAGI. The CDR3 contains 13 residues. In DNA, the CDR3 is TGTGCCACCAGCGGGGCGTCTTCCTACGAGCAGTACTTC. Translating it yields CATSGASSYEQYF.

The chain combines TRBV30 with TRBJ1-1, with a possible D match to TRBD1 (6 bases). This CDR3 comprises 14 residues. Germline V gene data show CDR1 as GTSNPN and CDR2 as SVGIG (reference sequence). The V end lost 0 bases, the J end lost 2 bases, and 10 bases lay between the germline ends. The CDR3 DNA reads as TGTGCCTGGAGTGTGCAGGGGCGTAACACTGAAGCTTTCTTT. Translated: CAWSVQGRNTEAFF.

This clone was recorded only once. Within the sample, other DNA sequences also encode this same CDR3. V is TRBV5-4 and J is TRBJ2-1, with D perhaps matching TRBD1 or TRBD2 (5 bases each). With 1 base removed from V and 9 bases from J, the gap between germline ends came to 8 bases. Germline assignment: CDR1 SGHNT and CDR2 YYREEE (reference sequence). The CDR3 is 12 residues long. CDR3 nucleotides: TGTGCCAGCAGCTTGTCAGGGAGTGAGCAGTTCTTC. It specifies CASSLSGSEQFF.

The chain recombines TRBV7-9 with TRBJ2-1; D gene unclear. This CDR3 is 14 amino acids long. Trimming pared 2 bases from V and 5 bases from J, leaving 10 bases between. Germline lookup yields CDR1 SEHNR and CDR2 FQNEAQ (reference sequence). CDR3 sequence (DNA): TGTGCCAGCAGCTTATATGGAACAGACAATGAGCAGTTCTTC. Residues: CASSLYGTDNEQFF.

The chain is built from TRBV27 and TRBJ2-5; D unclear. Germline V gene lookup returns CDR1 MNHEY and CDR2 SMNVEV (reference sequence). This CDR3 spans 13 amino acids. V was pared by 6 bases and J by 3 bases, with 11 bases between. The chain's CDR3 is CASRARSKETQYF. The CDR3 DNA sequence: TGTGCCAGCAGGGCGCGGTCAAAAGAGACCCAGTACTTC.

The J gene is TRBJ1-6, the V gene TRBV19; no reliable D call. Per the germline V gene, CDR1 is LNHDA and CDR2 is SQIVND (reference sequence). The V end was cut by 11 bases, the J end by 10 bases, with 18 bases between. The CDR3 runs 13 residues. The CDR3 nucleotides are TGTGCCGCTGGGCGGGAGAAGGGCTCACCCCTCCACTTT. Its protein is CAAGREKGSPLHF.

V and J are TRBV30 and TRBJ2-7; D gene ambiguous. V lost 0 bases to trimming and J lost 2 bases, with 11 bases between them. Germline loops: CDR1 GTSNPN, CDR2 SVGIG (reference sequence). The CDR3 runs to 14 residues. The CDR3 DNA follows: TGTGCCTGGAGTGTAAAGTACCGTACCTACGAGCAGTACTTC. The encoded protein is CAWSVKYRTYEQYF.

V is TRBV28 and J is TRBJ2-5; 10 nucleotides line up with TRBD1. V trimming: 8 bases; J trimming: 2 bases; junction bases outside the gene matches: 5. This CDR3 is built from 14 residues. In germline, CDR1 is MDHEN, CDR2 SYDVKM. The CDR3 DNA follows: TGTGCCAGCGGACAGGGGGGTATTCAAGAGACCCAGTACTTC. It codes for CASGQGGIQETQYF. Full variable domain (rest looked up from reference TRBV28 and TRBJ2-5): DVKVTQSSRYLVKRTGEKVFLECVQDMDHENMFWYRQDPGLGLRLIYFSYDVKMKEKGDIPEGYSVSREKKERFSLILESASTNQTSMYLCASGQGGIQETQYFGPGTRLLVL.

The gene calls are TRBV5-5 and TRBJ2-5; D might be TRBD2 (5 bases). In germline, CDR1 is SGHKS, CDR2 YYEKEE (reference sequence). With 0 bases removed from V and 5 bases from J, the gap between germline ends came to 11 bases. This CDR3 comprises 14 residues. CDR3 DNA sequence: TGTGCCAGCAGCTTGGATCGGGGAATGGAGACCCAGTACTTC. Translated, it gives CASSLDRGMETQYF.

This chain uses TRBV15 with TRBJ2-3; TRBD2 agrees at 11 bases. V was clipped by 0 bases and J by 1 base; unmatched bases: 9. Per the germline V gene, CDR1 is LNHNV and CDR2 is YYDKDF (reference sequence). The CDR3 is 19 amino acids. This chain's CDR3 is CATSRDRASGGTGTDTQYF. In DNA, the CDR3 is TGTGCCACCAGCAGAGATAGGGCTAGCGGGGGGACGGGCACAGATACGCAGTATTTT.

The chain links TRBV4-1 to TRBJ2-1; D is possibly TRBD1 or TRBD2 (6 bases each). Trimming removed 0 bases at V and 4 bases at J, with 13 bases between. Germline-derived CDR1 and CDR2 are MGHRA and YSYEKL. The CDR3 contains 16 residues. The CDR3 DNA follows: TGCGCCAGCAGCCAAGAAGGGGGGCCGGGGTACAATGAGCAGTTCTTC. Translating gives CASSQEGGPGYNEQFF.

The chain recombines TRBV7-3 with TRBJ2-3; TRBD2 matches 9 bases. With V trimmed by 2 bases and J by 6 bases, 6 bases remained unmatched. Germline V CDR1 and CDR2: SGHTA, FQGTGA. The CDR3 is 15 residues long. In nucleotides, the CDR3 is TGTGCCAGCAGCTTAGGCGGGGGGGCCCCCGATACGCAGTATTTT. Translation: CASSLGGGAPDTQYF.